The 4 T cell receptor beta chains reported below all come from one sample, sequenced in a study of T-cell reconstitution after alpha-beta-depleted transplantation in children. The TCRbeta library incorporated unique molecular identifiers. TCRdb used MiXCR to reprocess the PCR reads, holding one entry per CDR3 protein. Of almost 600,000 distinct CDR3 sequences in the sample, around 27% are singletons; the top ten hold 36%. Sequenced here: PBMCs, sampled before TCRalphabeta/CD19-depleted stem cell transplant. The origin of the receptors is a boy under two years old with Wiskott-Aldrich syndrome, due to receive a stem cell transplant.

The chain combines TRBV5-6 with TRBJ2-3; D is unresolved. Trimming cost V 0 bases and J 10 bases, with 18 bases left between them. This CDR3 is built from 15 residues. Germline V gene lookup returns CDR1 SGHDT and CDR2 YYEEEE. The CDR3: CASSLAGLLPQAQYF. The CDR3 nucleotides read TGTGCCAGCAGCTTGGCCGGCCTACTACCCCAGGCGCAGTATTTT. Variable domain in full (rest from reference TRBV5-6 and TRBJ2-3): DAGVTQSPTHLIKTRGQQVTLRCSPKSGHDTVSWYQQALGQGPQFIFQYYEEEERQRGNFPDRFSGHQFPNYSSELNVNALLLGDSALYLCASSLAGLLPQAQYFGPGTRLTVL.

The sample holds a few counts of this clonotype. The chain has TRBV6-2 or TRBV6-3 and TRBJ2-1; possibly TRBD2 for D (7 bases). The CDR3 loop spans 16 amino acids. Germline CDR1 MNHEY, CDR2 SVGEGT. The V end was cut by 5 bases, the J end by 6 bases, with 20 bases between. The CDR3, as DNA: TGTGCCAGCAGTCAGAGGGGGAGGGCCCTATCCAATGAGCAGTTCTTC. This translates into CASSQRGRALSNEQFF.

The chain is built from TRBV29-1 and TRBJ2-2; TRBD2 aligns across 12 bases. Trimming removed 7 bases from V and 5 bases from J; junction bases left unmatched: 5. The germline gives CDR1 SQVTM, CDR2 ANQGSEA. The CDR3 has 14 residues. The CDR3 loop is CSGRLAGDTGELFF. The CDR3 nucleotides are TGCAGCGGTAGACTAGCGGGAGATACCGGGGAGCTGTTTTTT.

The chain uses TRBV11-2 and TRBJ1-4; D perhaps matches TRBD1 (6 bases). With 0 bases removed from V and 3 bases from J, the gap between germline ends came to 8 bases. The CDR3 loop spans 15 amino acids. The germline gives CDR1 SGHAT, CDR2 FQNNGV. CDR3 sequence: CASSLEGQSNEKLFF. CDR3 bases: TGTGCCAGCAGCTTAGAGGGACAATCTAATGAAAAACTGTTTTTT.